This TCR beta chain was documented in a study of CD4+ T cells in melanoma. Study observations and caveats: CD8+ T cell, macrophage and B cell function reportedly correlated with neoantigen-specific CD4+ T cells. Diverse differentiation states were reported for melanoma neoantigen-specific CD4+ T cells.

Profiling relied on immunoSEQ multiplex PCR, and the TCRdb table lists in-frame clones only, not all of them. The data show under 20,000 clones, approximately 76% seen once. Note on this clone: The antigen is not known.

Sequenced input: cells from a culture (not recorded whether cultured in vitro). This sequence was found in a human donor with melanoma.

The CDR3 DNA reads as TGCGCCAGCAGCCTAAGGCCGCCAGGTGATGGTTCACCCCTCCACTTT. Translation gives CASSLRPPGDGSPLHF. The chain has TRBV5-1 and TRBJ1-6; D remains unclear. The germline gives CDR1 SGHRS, CDR2 YFSETQ. Trimming took off 4 bases at V and 9 bases at J, with 20 bases between the two ends. The CDR3 is made up of 16 amino acids. The full variable domain, rest sourced from reference TRBV5-1 and TRBJ1-6, is KAGVTQTPRYLIKTRGQQVTLSCSPISGHRSVSWYQQTPGQGLQFLFEYFSETQRNKGNFPGRFSGRQFSNSRSEMNVSTLELGDSALYLCASSLRPPGDGSPLHFGNGTRLTVT.